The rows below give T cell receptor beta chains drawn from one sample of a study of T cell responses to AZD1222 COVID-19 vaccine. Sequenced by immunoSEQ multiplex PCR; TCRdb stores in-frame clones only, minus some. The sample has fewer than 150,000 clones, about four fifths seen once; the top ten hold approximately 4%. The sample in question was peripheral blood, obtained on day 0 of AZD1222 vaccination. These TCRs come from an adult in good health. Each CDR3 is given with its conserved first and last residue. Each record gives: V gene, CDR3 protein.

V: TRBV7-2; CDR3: CASYRDSAGGYTF
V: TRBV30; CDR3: CAWSVRPSGLKKTGNTEAFF
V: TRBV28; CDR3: CASSSYLATQGVEAFF
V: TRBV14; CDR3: CASSQDLVSIPLYNEQFF
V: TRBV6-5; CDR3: CASTPTGGSNQPQHF
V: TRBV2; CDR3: CASSGWDGYYGYTF
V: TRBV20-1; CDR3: CSAALGQEAFF
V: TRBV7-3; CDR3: CASSLMTGSGYTF
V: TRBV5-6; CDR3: CASSYMNTGELFF
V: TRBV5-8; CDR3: CASSFSGYVSNQPQHF
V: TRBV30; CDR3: CAWSVMDGDGYTF
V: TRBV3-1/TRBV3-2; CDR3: CASSQPVTGGTDTQYF
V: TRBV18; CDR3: CASSPPASTTEAFF
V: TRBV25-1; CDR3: CASSEGQSSYNEQFF
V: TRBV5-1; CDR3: CASSLGEQQNTEAFF
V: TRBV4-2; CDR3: CASSQMGGTSWNEQFF
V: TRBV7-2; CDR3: CASSSSRMQGYIDGYTF
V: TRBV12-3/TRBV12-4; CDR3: CATLTRGTEAFF
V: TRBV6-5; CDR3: CASSSYQGGYGYTF
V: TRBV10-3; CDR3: CAISESGQSGYTF
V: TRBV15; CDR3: CATSARGDGGNTIYF
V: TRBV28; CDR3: CASSWGDQPQHF
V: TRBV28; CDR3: CASRTESGNTIYF
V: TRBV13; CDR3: CASSPRPVNTGELFF
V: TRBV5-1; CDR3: CASSLGRHYEQYF
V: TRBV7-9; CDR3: CASSLWTPISLNEQFF
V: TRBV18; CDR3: CASSPRQGDRGTEAFF
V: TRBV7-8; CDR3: CASSGQLYTEAFF